The 2 T cell receptor beta chains given below trace back to one sample, sequenced in a study of cytomegalovirus exposure and HLA in healthy donors. Data came from immunoSEQ multiplex PCR; TCRdb stores just in-frame clones and leaves some out. The sample yields about 180,000 clones, 85% seen once. Sequenced sample: PBMCs. The receptor set was obtained from a young man in good health and CMV-seropositive.

The genes are TRBV6-5 and TRBJ2-1; 8 bases fit TRBD1. In germline, CDR1 is MNHEY, CDR2 SVGAGI. V lost 2 bases, J lost 9 bases, and 6 bases stayed unmatched. The CDR3 is 14 residues long. The CDR3 bases are TGTGCCAGCAGTTACACGCAGGGGGCGCCTGAGCAGTTCTTC. This encodes CASSYTQGAPEQFF.

The V call is TRBV28, the J call TRBJ2-3; 9 nucleotides agree with TRBD2. The CDR3 runs 16 residues. V was pared by 7 bases and J by 6 bases, with 14 bases of the junction left unmatched. Germline CDR1 is MDHEN and CDR2 is SYDVKM. The DNA of the CDR3 is TGTGCCAGCACCTTCCCCACCGGGACTAGCTCGGATACGCAGTATTTT. Translating it yields CASTFPTGTSSDTQYF.